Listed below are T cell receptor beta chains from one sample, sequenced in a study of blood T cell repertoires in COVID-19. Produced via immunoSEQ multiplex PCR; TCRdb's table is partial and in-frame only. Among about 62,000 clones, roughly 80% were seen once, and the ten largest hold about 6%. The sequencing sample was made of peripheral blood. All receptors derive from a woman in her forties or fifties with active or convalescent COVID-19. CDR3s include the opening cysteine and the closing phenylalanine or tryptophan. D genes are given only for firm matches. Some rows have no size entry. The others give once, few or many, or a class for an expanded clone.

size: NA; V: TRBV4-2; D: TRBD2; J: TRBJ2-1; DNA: TGTGCCAGCAGCCAAGATCAGGGGCGGGAGGGCTACAATGAGCAGTTCTTC; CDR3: CASSQDQGREGYNEQFF
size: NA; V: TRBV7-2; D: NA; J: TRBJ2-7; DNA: TGTGCCAGCAGCTTAGCGGTGGCATCCTACGAGCAGTACTTC; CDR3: CASSLAVASYEQYF
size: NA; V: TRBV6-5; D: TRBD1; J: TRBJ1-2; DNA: TGTGCCAGCAGTTACCTTGGACAGGGGGTTCTCGGTGGCTACACCTTC; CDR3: CASSYLGQGVLGGYTF
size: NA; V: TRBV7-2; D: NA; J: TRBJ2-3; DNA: TGTGCCAGCACCCCGCCACGCGGGACCACAGATACGCAGTATTTT; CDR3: CASTPPRGTTDTQYF
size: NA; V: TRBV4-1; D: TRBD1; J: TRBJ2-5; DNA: TGCGCCAGCAGCCAAGGGGACAGCCAAGAGACCCAGTACTTC; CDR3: CASSQGDSQETQYF
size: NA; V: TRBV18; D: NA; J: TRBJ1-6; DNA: TGTGCCAGCTCACCAATGGCCAAATCTAATTCACCCCTCCACTTT; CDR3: CASSPMAKSNSPLHF
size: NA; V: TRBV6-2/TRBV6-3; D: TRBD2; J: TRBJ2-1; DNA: TGTGCCAGCAGTATTGGACTAGCGTACAATGAGCAGTTCTTC; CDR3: CASSIGLAYNEQFF
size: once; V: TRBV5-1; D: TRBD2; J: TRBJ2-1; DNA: TGCGCCAGCAGCTACTCCGGGACTAGCGTCTACAATGAGCAGTTCTTC; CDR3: CASSYSGTSVYNEQFF
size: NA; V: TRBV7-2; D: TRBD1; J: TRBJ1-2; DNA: TGTGCCAGCAGTCTCTCAATGGACAGGGTCTATGGCTACACCTTC; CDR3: CASSLSMDRVYGYTF
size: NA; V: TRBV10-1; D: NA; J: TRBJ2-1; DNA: TGCGCCAGCAGTGAGAAGGTCGGGAGCTCCTACAATGAGCAGTTCTTC; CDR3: CASSEKVGSSYNEQFF
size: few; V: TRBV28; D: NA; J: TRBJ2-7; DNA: TGTGCCAGCAGTTTAATCCAGGTTCGGTACGAGCAGTACTTC; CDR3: CASSLIQVRYEQYF